One sample yielded the 5 T cell receptor beta chains listed below, sequenced in a study of identical twins. TCRdb analysed the 5' RACE reads with MiXCR anew, one entry per CDR3 protein. This table has 500,000 or so distinct CDR3 sequences, approximately 15% appearing once. Separately, the same data were catalogued under a study of yellow fever vaccine responses in identical twins.

Sequenced sample: CD4+ T cells sorted from blood. These receptors were obtained from a woman between 18 and 30 years old in good health.

This clonotype was seen a handful of times. The chain has TRBV20-1 and TRBJ2-3, with no clear D. This CDR3 spans 17 amino acids. The germline V and J ends were trimmed by 1 base and 1 base, with 18 bases remaining between them. Germline V gene data show CDR1 as DFQATT and CDR2 as SNEGSKA (reference sequence). This CDR3 is CSARGTRTERGTDTQYF. In nucleotides, the CDR3 is TGCAGTGCTAGAGGGACGCGCACTGAAAGGGGCACAGATACGCAGTATTTT.

The chain has TRBV19 and TRBJ2-6; 7 positions match TRBD1. The V and J ends lost 7 bases and 0 bases, in that order; junction bases with no gene match: 9. The CDR3 has 17 residues. Germline CDR1 reads LNHDA; CDR2 reads SQIVND (reference sequence). CDR3 residues: CASTLGQFSSGANVLTF. The CDR3 region has the DNA TGTGCCAGTACCCTGGGACAGTTCAGCTCTGGGGCCAACGTCCTGACTTTC.

This clonotype was recorded a few times. The rearrangement uses TRBV14 and TRBJ1-1; D is unresolved. V shed 2 bases and J shed 2 bases, with 12 bases lying between them. Germline V gene data show CDR1 as SGHDN and CDR2 as FVKESK. This CDR3 has 15 residues. CDR3 loop: CASSQTGVGNTEAFF. Written as DNA, the CDR3 is TGTGCCAGCAGCCAAACCGGAGTGGGTAACACTGAAGCTTTCTTT.

This clonotype was picked up many times. The chain uses TRBV29-1 and TRBJ2-7; 8 positions agree with TRBD1. Trimming at V came to 7 bases and at J to 2 bases, leaving 4 bases not matched to a gene. In germline, CDR1 is SQVTM, CDR2 ANQGSEA. This CDR3 contains 12 residues. In nucleotides, the CDR3 is TGCAGCGGACAGACAGGGGCCTACGAGCAGTACTTC. Protein: CSGQTGAYEQYF.

This clonotype was observed a handful of times. The CDR3 reads CASSLHGTGKFF. Written as DNA, the CDR3 is TGTGCCAGCAGCTTACATGGGACAGGGAAGTTCTTC. This chain connects TRBV7-3 to TRBJ2-1; TRBD1 matches 9 bases. The CDR3 is 12 amino acids. Per germline, CDR1 SGHTA and CDR2 FQGTGA. Trimming took 2 bases from V and 14 from J; bases not matched to a gene: 4. Together with reference TRBV7-3 and TRBJ2-1, the CDR3 gives the full variable domain: GAGVSQTPSNKVTEKGKYVELRCDPISGHTALYWYRQSLGQGPEFLIYFQGTGAADDSGLPNDRFFAVRPEGSVSTLKIQRTERGDSAVYLCASSLHGTGKFFGPGTRLTVL.